This TCR beta chain was found in a study of blood T cells in healthy people across ages. This clonotype came up a few times. As yet, its antigen is unknown. The CDR3 is 15 residues long. The V gene end was trimmed by 1 base and the J gene end by 4 bases; junction bases not matched to a gene: 7. Germline V lookup: CDR1 SGHAT, CDR2 FQNNGV. Russia was home to the donors, healthy Caucasian individuals aged roughly 6 to 90. Isolation per sample recovered at least 7 million PBMCs. Samples each had at least 6 micrograms of total RNA extracted. Study-level findings and limits: Diversity was higher, and naive CD4+ cells more numerous, in long-lived donors than in aged donors.

Next came a second PCR, run for about 7 to 11 cycles, which used a sample-barcoded 5' primer along with a J-beta primer mix. Via MiXCR, TCRdb re-called the 5' RACE reads, giving one row per CDR3 protein. The sample carries hundreds of thousands of distinct CDR3 sequences, under 45% recorded once. The sample was blood. J is TRBJ2-7 and V is TRBV11-2; 7 bases match TRBD1. The sequence came from a man aged 55 to 70 in good health. CDR3 nucleotides: TGTGCCAGCAGCTTAGTAGGGCAGGGGGTGTACGAGCAGTACTTC. The encoded protein is CASSLVGQGVYEQYF.